One sample yielded the 7 T cell receptor beta chains listed below, sequenced in a study of cytomegalovirus exposure and HLA in healthy donors. PCR amplification relied on 60 Vbeta primers (plus 13 Jbeta primers). TCRdb's table, derived via immunoSEQ multiplex PCR, lists solely in-frame clones and lacks some. Here the sample spans about 61,000 clones, approximately 89% being singletons. The sequenced material came from PBMCs. These receptors all come from a man aged 18 to 35 in good health and CMV-seronegative.

The chain is built from TRBV10-3 and TRBJ1-5, with 10 bases fitting TRBD1. The CDR3 sequence is 16 residues long. Germline trimming cut 2 bases from V and 2 bases from J; bases unmatched to any gene: 3. Germline CDR1 reads ENHRY; CDR2 reads SYGVKD. The CDR3 here is CAISEGQGGGNQPQHF. Written as DNA, the CDR3 is TGTGCCATCAGTGAGGGACAGGGGGGTGGCAATCAGCCCCAGCATTTT.

The V gene is TRBV6-5, the J gene TRBJ1-4; D perhaps matches TRBD1 (6 bases). CDR1 is MNHEY and CDR2 is SVGAGI in the germline V gene. The V and J ends lost 0 bases and 8 bases respectively, with 13 bases between them. CDR3 size: 15 residues. CDR3 sequence (DNA): TGTGCCAGCAGTTACTCGCAGGGGTTAGAAGAAAAACTGTTTTTT. This gives the protein CASSYSQGLEEKLFF.

This chain uses TRBV10-3 with TRBJ1-1; D possibly corresponds to TRBD1 (5 bases). The CDR3 consists of 16 residues. V lost 3 bases and J lost 3, with 17 bases in between. Germline-derived CDR1 and CDR2 are ENHRY and SYGVKD. CDR3 amino acids: CAISDGRGREDTEAFF. CDR3 nucleotide sequence: TGTGCCATCAGTGACGGGCGGGGCAGGGAGGACACTGAAGCTTTCTTT.

The chain employs TRBV14 and TRBJ2-2; D not resolved. The CDR3 consists of 13 residues. V lost 2 bases to trimming and J lost 4 bases, with 5 bases between them. CDR1 is SGHDN, CDR2 FVKESK, per germline. CDR3 amino acids: CASSQSRTGELFF. The CDR3, as DNA: TGTGCCAGCAGCCAATCCCGCACCGGGGAGCTGTTTTTT.

The chain couples TRBV6-6 to TRBJ2-5; D not certain. Germline V gene lookup returns CDR1 MNHNY and CDR2 SVGAGI (reference sequence). The CDR3 runs to 12 residues. Between the trimmed V and J ends, which lost 6 bases and 9 bases, there was a span of 14 bases. The CDR3 nucleotides read TGTGCCAGCAGCCCCAGGCTGGCGCCCCAGTACTTC. It is translated as CASSPRLAPQYF.

The V call is TRBV6-5, the J call TRBJ1-3; a possible D gene is TRBD1 (5 bases). Trimming took 6 bases from V and 3 from J, leaving 15 bases between them. Germline V gene data show CDR1 as MNHEY and CDR2 as SVGAGI. The CDR3 consists of 15 residues. In DNA form, the CDR3 reads TGTGCCAGCAGCCGCGGGACGGATTTTGGAAACACCATATATTTT. Its translation is CASSRGTDFGNTIYF.

V and J are TRBV29-1 and TRBJ1-1, with a possible D match to TRBD1 (6 bases). V lost 7 bases and J lost 3, with 18 bases in between. This CDR3 region has 14 residues. Germline V gene sequence: CDR1 SQVTM, CDR2 ANQGSEA. This CDR3 is CSARGGWKYTEAFF. The DNA for the CDR3 is TGCAGCGCTAGAGGGGGTTGGAAGTACACTGAAGCTTTCTTT.